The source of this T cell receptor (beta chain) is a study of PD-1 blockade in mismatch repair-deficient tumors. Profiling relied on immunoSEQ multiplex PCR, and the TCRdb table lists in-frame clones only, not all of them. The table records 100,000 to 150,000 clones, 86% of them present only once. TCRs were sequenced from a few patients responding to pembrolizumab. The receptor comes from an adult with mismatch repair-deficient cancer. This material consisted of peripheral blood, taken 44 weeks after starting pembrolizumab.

CDR3 sequence reads: CASSGVASGANVLTF. Here the CDR3 DNA reads TGTGCCAGCAGCGGGGTAGCGTCAGGGGCCAACGTCCTGACTTTC. This rearrangement joins TRBV9 to TRBJ2-6; the D gene is possibly TRBD2 (5 bases). The CDR3 extends over 15 amino acids. Germline V gives CDR1 SGDLS, CDR2 YYNGEE. V was cut by 3 bases and J by 4 bases, with 11 bases left in between.